This passage covers 13 T cell receptor beta chains from one sample sequenced in a study of blood T cell repertoires in COVID-19. Sequencing used immunoSEQ multiplex PCR; TCRdb keeps in-frame clones, though not all of them. The table has 130,000 or so clones, 85% seen once. Material for sequencing was peripheral blood. The receptors were gathered from a man aged 55 to 69 with acute or convalescent COVID-19.

The chain carries TRBV5-6 and TRBJ2-3; maybe TRBD2 (5 bases). CDR1 is SGHDT and CDR2 is YYEEEE in the germline V gene. V was shortened by 4 bases and J by 1 base, with 13 bases between the two germline ends. The CDR3 extends over 15 amino acids. The CDR3 coding sequence is TGTGCCAGCAGCCGTCAAGGGAGCCGCACAGATACGCAGTATTTT. It translates to CASSRQGSRTDTQYF.

The genes are TRBV19 and TRBJ1-1; D gene unclear. This CDR3 is built from 12 residues. The V end lost 4 bases, the J end lost 6 bases, and 9 bases lay between the germline ends. CDR1 is LNHDA and CDR2 is SQIVND in the germline V gene (reference sequence). The CDR3 nucleotides are TGTGCCAGTAGTACGAGGGAATCTGAAGCTTTCTTT. This codes for CASSTRESEAFF.

This clone was observed once. The chain couples TRBV5-1 to TRBJ1-4, with 7 nucleotides matching TRBD1. V dropped 3 bases and J dropped 1; count of bases not matched to a gene: 6. CDR1 and CDR2 (germline): SGHRS, YFSETQ. The CDR3 has 16 amino acids. The CDR3 sequence is CASSSRQGGTNEKLFF. CDR3 in DNA: TGCGCCAGCAGCTCCAGACAGGGCGGAACTAATGAAAAACTGTTTTTT.

The chain links TRBV28 to TRBJ1-1; no definite D call. This CDR3 has 13 amino acids. Trimming pared 4 bases from V and 4 bases from J, leaving 10 bases between. The germline gives CDR1 MDHEN, CDR2 SYDVKM. For the CDR3, the DNA is TGTGCCAGCAGTTCCTATTACAGCACTGAAGCTTTCTTT. Translation: CASSSYYSTEAFF.

V and J are TRBV5-1 and TRBJ2-7; perhaps TRBD2 as D (5 bases). This CDR3 spans 13 amino acids. Germline V lookup: CDR1 SGHRS, CDR2 YFSETQ. V was cut by 5 bases and J by 4 bases, with 13 bases left in between. CDR3 sequence: CASRSTGGYEQYF. In DNA form, the CDR3 reads TGCGCCAGCAGATCCACTGGCGGGTACGAGCAGTACTTC.

The CDR3 region is CASSLFGGDKNIQYF. The CDR3 DNA is TGTGCCAGCAGCTTGTTCGGCGGAGACAAAAACATTCAGTACTTC. The rearrangement links TRBV5-5 to TRBJ2-4, with D unclear. This CDR3 contains 15 residues. The germline V and J ends were trimmed by 1 base and 3 bases, with 11 bases remaining between them. The V gene's germline CDR1 is SGHKS and CDR2 YYEKEE (reference sequence).

The chain has TRBV2 and TRBJ2-5, with D possibly matching TRBD2 (6 bases). The V and J ends lost 3 bases and 1 base respectively, with 12 bases between them. The CDR3 runs to 15 residues. From germline, CDR1 is SNHLY and CDR2 FYNNEI. As DNA, the CDR3 is TGTGCCAGCAGTGATTCGGGAGCGGCCCAAGAGACCCAGTACTTC. Amino acid sequence: CASSDSGAAQETQYF. The full variable domain, rest sourced from reference TRBV2 and TRBJ2-5, is EPEVTQTPSHQVTQMGQEVILRCVPISNHLYFYWYRQILGQKVEFLVSFYNNEISEKSEIFDDQFSVERPDGSNFTLKIRSTKLEDSAMYFCASSDSGAAQETQYFGPGTRLLVL.

CDR3: CASSSQGSTEAFF. CDR3 in DNA: TGTGCCAGCAGTTCACAGGGAAGCACTGAAGCTTTCTTT. The chain recombines TRBV19 with TRBJ1-1, with a tentative D call TRBD1 (6 bases). The V gene lost 9 bases and the J gene lost 4 bases, with 15 bases spanning the gap. Germline V gene sequence: CDR1 LNHDA, CDR2 SQIVND (reference sequence). The CDR3 totals 13 residues.

V is TRBV4-1 and J is TRBJ2-7, with 11 bases identical to TRBD1. The CDR3 has 16 residues. J gave up 2 bases and V 1 base, and 4 bases lay outside the gene matches. Germline V gene data show CDR1 as MGHRA and CDR2 as YSYEKL. CDR3 bases: TGCGCCAGCAGCCAAGTCCCGGGACAGGGGGCCTACGAGCAGTACTTC. It translates to CASSQVPGQGAYEQYF.

This clone was seen a few times. The CDR3 region is CATSRDQRFHEQFF. CDR3 in DNA: TGTGCCACCAGCAGAGATCAGCGTTTCCATGAGCAGTTCTTC. The rearrangement uses TRBV15 and TRBJ2-1; D is unresolved. The CDR3 is 14 residues long. Between the trimmed V and J ends, which lost 0 bases and 8 bases, there was a span of 11 bases. The germline V gene has CDR1 LNHNV and CDR2 YYDKDF (reference sequence).

V usage is TRBV28 and J usage is TRBJ1-2; no firm D call. V was cut by 11 bases and J by 0 bases, with 10 bases left in between. The CDR3 sequence is 12 residues long. Germline loops: CDR1 MDHEN, CDR2 SYDVKM. CDR3 residues: CALGSTNYGYTF. The CDR3 DNA follows: TGTGCCCTAGGCTCAACTAACTATGGCTACACCTTC.

The rearrangement joins TRBV7-8 to TRBJ2-7, with TRBD2 identical over 11 bases. Unmatched junction bases numbered 7, after V lost 5 bases and J lost 1 base. The CDR3 covers 16 residues. CDR1 is SGHVS, CDR2 FQNEAQ, per germline. CDR3 sequence reads: CASSPWTSGRSYEQYF. CDR3 coding DNA: TGTGCCAGCAGCCCGTGGACTAGCGGGCGGTCCTACGAGCAGTACTTC.

The count of this clone is one. V and J are TRBV27 and TRBJ2-1; D gene uncertain. Trimming removed 3 bases from V and 3 bases from J, with 6 bases in between. The CDR3 totals 13 residues. The germline gives CDR1 MNHEY, CDR2 SMNVEV (reference sequence). The CDR3 nucleotides are TGTGCCAGCAGTTTCTACGGCTACAATGAGCAGTTCTTC. It specifies CASSFYGYNEQFF.